The following is a TCR beta chain sequence with its context. These data originate in a study of blood T cell repertoires in COVID-19. Turning to the study itself: Italy, Spain and the United States were the sources of the convalescent and acute COVID-19 samples.

In the original workflow: Scientists estimated how many nucleated cells there were by amplifying reference gene primers. Some clones are missing from TCRdb's copy, which holds only in-frame ones; the method was immunoSEQ multiplex PCR. V and J calls and clone size come straight from that table; D and trimming were deduced from the DNA. This table holds about 43,000 clones, roughly nine tenths found once. CDR3 length equals 14 residues. Germline lookup yields CDR1 MGHDK and CDR2 SYGVNS. V was clipped by 3 bases and J by 5 bases, with 14 bases between them. The rearrangement joins TRBV25-1 to TRBJ2-7; D not certain. Sequenced input: peripheral blood. The sequence derives from a human donor in a cohort sampled during active COVID-19. The CDR3 spells CASSDPARGHEQYF. The CDR3 bases are TGTGCCAGCAGTGACCCCGCCCGCGGCCACGAGCAGTACTTC.